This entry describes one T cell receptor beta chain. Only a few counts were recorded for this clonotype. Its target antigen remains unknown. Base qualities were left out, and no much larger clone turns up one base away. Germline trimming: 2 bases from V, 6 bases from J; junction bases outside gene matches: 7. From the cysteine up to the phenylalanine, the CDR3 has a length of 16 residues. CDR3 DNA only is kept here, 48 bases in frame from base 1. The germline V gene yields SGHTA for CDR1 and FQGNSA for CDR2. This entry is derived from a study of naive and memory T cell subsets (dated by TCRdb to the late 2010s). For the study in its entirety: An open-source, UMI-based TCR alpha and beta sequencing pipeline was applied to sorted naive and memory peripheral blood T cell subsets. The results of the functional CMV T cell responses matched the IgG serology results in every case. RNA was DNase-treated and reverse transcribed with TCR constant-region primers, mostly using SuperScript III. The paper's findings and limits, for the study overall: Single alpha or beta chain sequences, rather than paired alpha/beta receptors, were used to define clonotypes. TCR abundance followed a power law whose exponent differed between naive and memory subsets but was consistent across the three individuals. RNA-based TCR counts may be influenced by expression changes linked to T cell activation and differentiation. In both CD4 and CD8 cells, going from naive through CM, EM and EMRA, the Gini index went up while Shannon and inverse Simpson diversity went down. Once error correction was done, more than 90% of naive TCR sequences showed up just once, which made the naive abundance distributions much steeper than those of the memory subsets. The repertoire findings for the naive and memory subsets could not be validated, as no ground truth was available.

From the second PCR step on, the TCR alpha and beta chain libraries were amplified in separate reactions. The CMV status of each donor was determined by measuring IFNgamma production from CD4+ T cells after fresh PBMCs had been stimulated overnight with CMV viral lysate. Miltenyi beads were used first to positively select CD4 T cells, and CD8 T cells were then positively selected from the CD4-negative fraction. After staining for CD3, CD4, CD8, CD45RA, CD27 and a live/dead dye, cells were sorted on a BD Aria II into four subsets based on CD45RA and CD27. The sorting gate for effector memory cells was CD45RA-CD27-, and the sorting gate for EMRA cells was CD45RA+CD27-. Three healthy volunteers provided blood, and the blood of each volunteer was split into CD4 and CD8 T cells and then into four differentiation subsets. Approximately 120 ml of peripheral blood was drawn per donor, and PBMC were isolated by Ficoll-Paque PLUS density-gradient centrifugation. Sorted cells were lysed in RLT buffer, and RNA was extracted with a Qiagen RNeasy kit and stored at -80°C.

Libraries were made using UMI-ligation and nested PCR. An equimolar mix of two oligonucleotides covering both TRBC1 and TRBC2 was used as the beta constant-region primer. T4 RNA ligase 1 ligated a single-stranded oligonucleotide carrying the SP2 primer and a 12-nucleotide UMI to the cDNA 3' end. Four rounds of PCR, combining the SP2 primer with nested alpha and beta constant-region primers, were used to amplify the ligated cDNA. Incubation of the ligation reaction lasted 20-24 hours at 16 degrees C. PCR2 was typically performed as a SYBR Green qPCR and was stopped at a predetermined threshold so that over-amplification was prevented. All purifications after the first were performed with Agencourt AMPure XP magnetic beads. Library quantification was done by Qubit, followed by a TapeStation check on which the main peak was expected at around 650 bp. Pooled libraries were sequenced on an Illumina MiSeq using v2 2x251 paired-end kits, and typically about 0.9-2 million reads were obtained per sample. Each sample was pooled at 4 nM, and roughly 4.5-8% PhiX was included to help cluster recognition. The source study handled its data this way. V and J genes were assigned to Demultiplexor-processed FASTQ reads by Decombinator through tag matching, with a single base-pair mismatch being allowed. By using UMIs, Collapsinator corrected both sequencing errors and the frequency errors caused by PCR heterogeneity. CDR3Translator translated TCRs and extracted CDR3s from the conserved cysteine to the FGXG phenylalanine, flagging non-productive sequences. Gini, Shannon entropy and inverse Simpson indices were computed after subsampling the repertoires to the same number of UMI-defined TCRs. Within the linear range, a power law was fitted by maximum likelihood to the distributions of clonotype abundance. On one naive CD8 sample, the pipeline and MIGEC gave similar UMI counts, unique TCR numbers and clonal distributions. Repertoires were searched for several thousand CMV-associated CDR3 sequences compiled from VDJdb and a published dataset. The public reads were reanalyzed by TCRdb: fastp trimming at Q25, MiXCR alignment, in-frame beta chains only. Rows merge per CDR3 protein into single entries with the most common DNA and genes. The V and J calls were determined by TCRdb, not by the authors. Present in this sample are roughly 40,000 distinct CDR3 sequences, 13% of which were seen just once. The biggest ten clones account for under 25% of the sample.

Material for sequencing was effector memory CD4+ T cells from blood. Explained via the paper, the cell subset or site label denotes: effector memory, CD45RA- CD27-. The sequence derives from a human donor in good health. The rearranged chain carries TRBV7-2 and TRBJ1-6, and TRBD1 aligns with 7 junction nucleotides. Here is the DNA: TGTGCCAGCAGCTTACTAGGGGGCTTGGGTAATTCACCCCTCCACTTT. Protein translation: CASSLLGGLGNSPLHF.